This TCR beta chain was found in a study of T cells in Graves' hyperthyroidism and ophthalmopathy. RNA transcripts provided the source from which TCR beta CDR3 regions were amplified. The HTBI primer set drove a first-round RT-PCR of the TCR CDR3. MiXCR, applied by TCRdb to the multiplex PCR reads, yields one record per CDR3 protein. The sample contains under 400,000 distinct CDR3 sequences, 15% to 18% of which appear only once. This clonotype has a count of ten or more. The PBMCs were taken from over 9.5 ml of fresh peripheral blood. Sequenced input: blood. This sequence was found in a woman younger than 30 with Graves' hyperthyroidism that later progressed to Graves' ophthalmopathy.

This chain's CDR3 is CASSLGVLPTEAFF. The CDR3 coding sequence is TGTGCCAGCAGTTTAGGGGTGTTGCCTACTGAAGCTTTCTTT. The chain is built from TRBV28 and TRBJ1-1; D is undetermined. CDR3 length: 14 amino acids. Trimming removed 2 bases at V and 5 bases at J, with 12 bases between. CDR1 and CDR2 (germline): MDHEN, SYDVKM.